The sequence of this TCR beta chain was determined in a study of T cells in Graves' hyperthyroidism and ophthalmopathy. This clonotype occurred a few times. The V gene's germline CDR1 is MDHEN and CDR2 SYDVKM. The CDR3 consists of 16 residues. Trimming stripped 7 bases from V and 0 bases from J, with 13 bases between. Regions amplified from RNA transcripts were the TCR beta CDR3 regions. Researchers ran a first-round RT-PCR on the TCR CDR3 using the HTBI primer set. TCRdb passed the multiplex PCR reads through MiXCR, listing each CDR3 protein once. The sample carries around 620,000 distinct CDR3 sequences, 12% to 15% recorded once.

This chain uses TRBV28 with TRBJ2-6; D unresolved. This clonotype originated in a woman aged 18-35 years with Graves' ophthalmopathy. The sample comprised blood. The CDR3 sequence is CASKSPSSSGANVLTF. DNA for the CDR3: TGTGCCAGCAAAAGTCCCTCGAGCTCTGGGGCCAACGTCCTGACTTTC.